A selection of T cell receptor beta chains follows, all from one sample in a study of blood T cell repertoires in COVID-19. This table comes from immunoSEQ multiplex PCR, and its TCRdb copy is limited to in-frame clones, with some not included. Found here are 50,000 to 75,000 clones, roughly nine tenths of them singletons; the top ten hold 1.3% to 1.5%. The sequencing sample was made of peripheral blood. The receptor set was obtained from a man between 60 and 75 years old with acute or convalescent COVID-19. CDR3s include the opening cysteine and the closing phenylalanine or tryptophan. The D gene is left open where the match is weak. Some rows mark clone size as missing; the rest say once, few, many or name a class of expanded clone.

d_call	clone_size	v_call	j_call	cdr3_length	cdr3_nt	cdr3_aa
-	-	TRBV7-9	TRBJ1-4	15	TGTGCCAGCAGCTTAGTTTCCTCAGTTGATGAAAAACTGTTTTTT	CASSLVSSVDEKLFF
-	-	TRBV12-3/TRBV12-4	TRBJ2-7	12	TGTGCCAGCAGTTTGTACGGGGTTGGGCAGTACTTC	CASSLYGVGQYF
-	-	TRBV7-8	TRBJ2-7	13	TGTGCCAGCAGCTTCCAGGAAGGCTACGAGCAGTACTTC	CASSFQEGYEQYF
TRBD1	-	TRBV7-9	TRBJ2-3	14	TGTGCCAGTTCCGGGACAGGGAGGGTTGATACGCAGTATTTT	CASSGTGRVDTQYF
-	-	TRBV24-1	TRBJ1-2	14	TGTGCCACCAGTGACCACGGGACAAACTATGGCTACACCTTC	CATSDHGTNYGYTF
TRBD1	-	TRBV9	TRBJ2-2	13	TGTGCCAGCGGACAGGGAGGTACCGGGGAGCTGTTTTTT	CASGQGGTGELFF
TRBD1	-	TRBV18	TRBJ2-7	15	TGTGCCAGCTCACTCTCCGGGACAGGGGCCTACGAGCAGTACTTC	CASSLSGTGAYEQYF
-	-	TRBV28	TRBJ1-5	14	TGTGCCAGCAATGCTCAGACAGCCTATCAGCCCCAGCATTTT	CASNAQTAYQPQHF
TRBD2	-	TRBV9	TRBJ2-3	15	TGTGCCAGCAGCGTCTCCAGCGGGGCCGTAGATACGCAGTATTTT	CASSVSSGAVDTQYF
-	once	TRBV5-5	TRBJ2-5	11	TGTGCCAGCAGCTCGTTGGAGACCCAGTACTTC	CASSSLETQYF
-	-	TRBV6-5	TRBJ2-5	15	TGTGCCAGCACTCGAAGCCAGGGCCTGGGGGAGACCCAGTACTTC	CASTRSQGLGETQYF
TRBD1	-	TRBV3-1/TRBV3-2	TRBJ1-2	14	TGTGCCAGCAGCCAAGGAAACAGGGGCTATGGCTACACCTTC	CASSQGNRGYGYTF
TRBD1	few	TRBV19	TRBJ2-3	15	TGTGCCAGTAGTATATCCAGGGGGAGCACAGATACGCAGTATTTT	CASSISRGSTDTQYF
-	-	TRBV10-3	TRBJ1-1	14	TGTGCCATCAGTGATAGAGGAGAATACACTGAAGCTTTCTTT	CAISDRGEYTEAFF
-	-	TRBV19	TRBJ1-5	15	TGTGCCAGTAGTGTTATCAGGGGCCGCAATCAGCCCCAGCATTTT	CASSVIRGRNQPQHF
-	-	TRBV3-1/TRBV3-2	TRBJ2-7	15	TGTGCCAGCAGCCCTTTAACAGGGTCTAGTCGCGAGCAGTACTTC	CASSPLTGSSREQYF
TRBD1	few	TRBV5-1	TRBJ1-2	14	TGCGCCAGCAGCTCGGGACAGATTATCTATGGCTACACCTTC	CASSSGQIIYGYTF
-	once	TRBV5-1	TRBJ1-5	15	TGCGCCAGCAGCATGGACGGAGCTAATAATCAGCCCCAGCATTTT	CASSMDGANNQPQHF
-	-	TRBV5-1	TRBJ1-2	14	TGCGCCAGCAGCTCCTGGACCACAGGCCGGGGCTACACCTTC	CASSSWTTGRGYTF
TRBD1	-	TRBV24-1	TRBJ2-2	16	TGTGCCACCAGTGAATATGGACAGGGCGCGGCCGGGGAGCTGTTTTTT	CATSEYGQGAAGELFF
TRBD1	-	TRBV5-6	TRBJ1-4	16	TGTGCCAGCAGCTTACGGGACAGGGGACTTAATGAAAAACTGTTTTTT	CASSLRDRGLNEKLFF
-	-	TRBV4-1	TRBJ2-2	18	TGCGCCAGCAGCCATACCCCCGCTTATAGCATTCGGACCGGGGAGCTGTTTTTT	CASSHTPAYSIRTGELFF
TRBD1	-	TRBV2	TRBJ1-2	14	TGTGCCAGCAGCCTACAGGGGCCGCGCGATGGCTACACCTTC	CASSLQGPRDGYTF
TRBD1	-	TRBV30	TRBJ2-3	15	TGTGCCTGGAGTGCTGGGACAGGCGAAAGAGATACGCAGTATTTT	CAWSAGTGERDTQYF
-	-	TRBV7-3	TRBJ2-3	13	TGTGCCAGCAGCCTGTTTCCCAGAGATACGCAGTATTTT	CASSLFPRDTQYF
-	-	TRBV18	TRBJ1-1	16	TGTGCCAGCTCACCTAACTCCGGGACTTTAGGGACTGAAGCTTTCTTT	CASSPNSGTLGTEAFF
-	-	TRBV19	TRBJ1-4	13	TGTGCCAGTACCGCCAGGGAAGCGGAAAAACTGTTTTTT	CASTAREAEKLFF
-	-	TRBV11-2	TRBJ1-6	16	TGTGCCAGCAGCTCACCCAGGGACTCCTATAATTCACCCCTCCACTTT	CASSSPRDSYNSPLHF
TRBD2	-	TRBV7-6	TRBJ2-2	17	TGTGCCAGCAGCTTAACTAGCGGGGGGCCGGGGACCGGGGAGCTGTTTTTT	CASSLTSGGPGTGELFF
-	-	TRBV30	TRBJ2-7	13	TGTGCCTGGAATGCCCTCAGCTCCTACGAGCAGTACTTC	CAWNALSSYEQYF
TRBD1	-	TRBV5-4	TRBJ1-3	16	TGTGCCAGCAGCTCAAGCGGGACAGGCACCGAGAACACCATATATTTT	CASSSSGTGTENTIYF